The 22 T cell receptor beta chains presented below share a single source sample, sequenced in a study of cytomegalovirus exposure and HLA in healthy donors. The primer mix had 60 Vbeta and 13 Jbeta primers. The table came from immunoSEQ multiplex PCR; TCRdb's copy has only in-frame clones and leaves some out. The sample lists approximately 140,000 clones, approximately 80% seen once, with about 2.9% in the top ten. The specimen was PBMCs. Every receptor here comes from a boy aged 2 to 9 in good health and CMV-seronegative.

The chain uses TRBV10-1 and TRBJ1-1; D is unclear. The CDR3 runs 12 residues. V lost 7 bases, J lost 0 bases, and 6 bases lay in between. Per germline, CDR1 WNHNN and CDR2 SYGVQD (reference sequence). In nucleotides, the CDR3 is TGCGCCAGCAAAACACTGAACACTGAAGCTTTCTTT. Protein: CASKTLNTEAFF.

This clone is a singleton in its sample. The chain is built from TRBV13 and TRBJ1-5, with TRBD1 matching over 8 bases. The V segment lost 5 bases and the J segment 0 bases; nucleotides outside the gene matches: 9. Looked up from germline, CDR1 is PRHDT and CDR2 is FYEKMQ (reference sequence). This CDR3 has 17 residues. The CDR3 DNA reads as TGTGCCAGCAGCGTGGGACAGGCCGTTTATAGCAATCAGCCCCAGCATTTT. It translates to CASSVGQAVYSNQPQHF. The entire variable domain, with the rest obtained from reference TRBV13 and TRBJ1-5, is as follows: AAGVIQSPRHLIKEKRETATLKCYPIPRHDTVYWYQQGPGQDPQFLISFYEKMQSDKGSIPDRFSAQQFSDYHSELNMSSLELGDSALYFCASSVGQAVYSNQPQHFGDGTRLSIL.

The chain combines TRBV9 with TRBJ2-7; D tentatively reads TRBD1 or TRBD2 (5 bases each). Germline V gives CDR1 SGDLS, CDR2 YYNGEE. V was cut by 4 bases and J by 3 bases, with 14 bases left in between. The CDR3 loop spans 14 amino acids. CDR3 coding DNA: TGTGCCAGCAGCCTAGAGGGGCAGTACTACGAGCAGTACTTC. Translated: CASSLEGQYYEQYF. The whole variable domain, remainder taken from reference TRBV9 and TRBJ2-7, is DSGVTQTPKHLITATGQRVTLRCSPRSGDLSVYWYQQSLDQGLQFLIQYYNGEERAKGNILERFSAQQFPDLHSELNLSSLELGDSALYFCASSLEGQYYEQYFGPGTRLTVT.

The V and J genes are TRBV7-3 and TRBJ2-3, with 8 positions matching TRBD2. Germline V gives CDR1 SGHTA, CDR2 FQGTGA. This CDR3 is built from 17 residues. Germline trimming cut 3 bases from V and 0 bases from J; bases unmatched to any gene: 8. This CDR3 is CASSFSGGRTSTDTQYF. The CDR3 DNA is TGTGCCAGCAGCTTCTCGGGGGGGAGGACAAGCACAGATACGCAGTATTTT.

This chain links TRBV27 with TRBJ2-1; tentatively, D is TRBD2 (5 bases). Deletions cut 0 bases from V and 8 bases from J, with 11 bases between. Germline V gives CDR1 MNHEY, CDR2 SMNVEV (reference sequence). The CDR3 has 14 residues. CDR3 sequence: CASSLSALRDEQFF. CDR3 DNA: TGTGCCAGCAGTTTATCGGCCTTGAGGGATGAGCAGTTCTTC.

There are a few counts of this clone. The CDR3 sequence is CASSSGLATTQYF. The CDR3 nucleotides read TGTGCCAGCAGCTCCGGACTAGCCACGACCCAGTACTTC. This chain connects TRBV6-5 to TRBJ2-5; 8 nucleotides match TRBD2. The germline CDR1 and CDR2 sequences are MNHEY and SVGAGI. V shed 6 bases and J 7 bases; nucleotides not matched to a gene: 7. CDR3 size: 13 residues.

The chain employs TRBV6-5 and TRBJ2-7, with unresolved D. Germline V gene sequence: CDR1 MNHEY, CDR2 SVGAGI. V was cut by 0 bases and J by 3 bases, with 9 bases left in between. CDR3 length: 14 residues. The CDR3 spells CASSYSNGHYEQYF. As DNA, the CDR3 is TGTGCCAGCAGTTACTCGAATGGCCACTACGAGCAGTACTTC.

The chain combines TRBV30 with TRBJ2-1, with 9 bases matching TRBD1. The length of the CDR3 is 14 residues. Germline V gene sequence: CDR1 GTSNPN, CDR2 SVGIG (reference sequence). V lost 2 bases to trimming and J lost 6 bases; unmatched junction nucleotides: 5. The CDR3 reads CAWSTGGISNEQFF. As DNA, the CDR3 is TGTGCCTGGAGTACAGGGGGCATCAGCAATGAGCAGTTCTTC. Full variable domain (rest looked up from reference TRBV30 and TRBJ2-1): SQTIHQWPATLVQPVGSPLSLECTVEGTSNPNLYWYRQAAGRGLQLLFYSVGIGQISSEVPQNLSASRPQDRQFILSSKKLLLSDSGFYLCAWSTGGISNEQFFGPGTRLTVL.

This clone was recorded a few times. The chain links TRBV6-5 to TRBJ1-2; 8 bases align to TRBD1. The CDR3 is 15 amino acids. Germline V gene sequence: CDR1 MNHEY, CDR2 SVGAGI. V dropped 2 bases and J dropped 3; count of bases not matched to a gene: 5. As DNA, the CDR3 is TGTGCCAGCAGTTACACCGGACAGGGTGACTATGGCTACACCTTC. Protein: CASSYTGQGDYGYTF.

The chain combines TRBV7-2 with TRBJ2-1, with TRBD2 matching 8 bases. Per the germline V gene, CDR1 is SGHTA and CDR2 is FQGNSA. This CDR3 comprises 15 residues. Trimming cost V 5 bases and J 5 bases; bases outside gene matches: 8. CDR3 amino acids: CASSTRTSYHNEQFF. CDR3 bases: TGTGCCAGCAGCACGCGGACTAGCTACCACAATGAGCAGTTCTTC.

The CDR3 coding sequence is TGTGCCAGCAGCTTCCCGATGGGGCATCGTTCGAAGCGGGGGGCCACCGGGGAGCTGTTTTTT. Protein: CASSFPMGHRSKRGATGELFF. The V gene is TRBV7-8, the J gene TRBJ2-2; 9 bases align to TRBD2. CDR1 and CDR2 (germline): SGHVS, FQNEAQ. With 3 bases clipped from V and 4 bases from J, the junction kept 21 bases outside the gene matches. This CDR3 spans 21 amino acids.

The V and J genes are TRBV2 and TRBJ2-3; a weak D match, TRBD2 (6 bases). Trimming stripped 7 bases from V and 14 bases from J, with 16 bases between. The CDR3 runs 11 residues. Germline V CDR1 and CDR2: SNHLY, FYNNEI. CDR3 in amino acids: CASITRDSPYF. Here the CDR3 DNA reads TGTGCCAGCATTACCCGGGACTCCCCGTATTTT.

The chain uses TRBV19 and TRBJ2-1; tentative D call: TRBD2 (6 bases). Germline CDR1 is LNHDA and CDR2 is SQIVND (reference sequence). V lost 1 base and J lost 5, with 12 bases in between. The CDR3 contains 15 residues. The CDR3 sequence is CASSIVGSGNNEQFF. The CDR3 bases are TGTGCCAGTAGTATAGTCGGTAGCGGTAACAATGAGCAGTTCTTC.

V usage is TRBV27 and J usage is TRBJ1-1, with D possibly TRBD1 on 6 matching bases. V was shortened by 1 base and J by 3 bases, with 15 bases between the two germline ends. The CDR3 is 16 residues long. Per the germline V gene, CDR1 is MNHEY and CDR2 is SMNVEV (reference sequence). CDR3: CASSLWARGRDTEAFF. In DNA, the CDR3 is TGTGCCAGCAGTTTATGGGCCAGGGGTCGGGACACTGAAGCTTTCTTT.

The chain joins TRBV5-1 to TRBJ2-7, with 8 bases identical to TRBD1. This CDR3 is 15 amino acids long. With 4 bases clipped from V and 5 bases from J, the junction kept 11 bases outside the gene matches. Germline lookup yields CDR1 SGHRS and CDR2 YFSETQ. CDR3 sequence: CASSPAGGTSNEQYF. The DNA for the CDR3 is TGCGCCAGCAGCCCCGCAGGGGGCACATCGAACGAGCAGTACTTC. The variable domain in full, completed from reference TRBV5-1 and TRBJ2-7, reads KAGVTQTPRYLIKTRGQQVTLSCSPISGHRSVSWYQQTPGQGLQFLFEYFSETQRNKGNFPGRFSGRQFSNSRSEMNVSTLELGDSALYLCASSPAGGTSNEQYFGPGTRLTVT.

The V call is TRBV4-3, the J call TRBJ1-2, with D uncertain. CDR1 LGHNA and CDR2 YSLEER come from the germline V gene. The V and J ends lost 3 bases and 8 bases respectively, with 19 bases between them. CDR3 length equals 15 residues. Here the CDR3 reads CASSQKLAGSDGYTF. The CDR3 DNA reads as TGCGCCAGCAGCCAGAAACTTGCGGGGTCTGACGGCTACACCTTC.

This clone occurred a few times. The CDR3 protein is CASSSGTATWGYTF. The CDR3 coding sequence is TGTGCCAGCAGCTCCGGGACAGCAACCTGGGGCTACACCTTC. The gene calls are TRBV5-6 and TRBJ1-2; 7 bases align to TRBD1. Germline V gene sequence: CDR1 SGHDT, CDR2 YYEEEE. This CDR3 is 14 amino acids long. Trimming cost V 3 bases and J 8 bases; bases outside gene matches: 10.

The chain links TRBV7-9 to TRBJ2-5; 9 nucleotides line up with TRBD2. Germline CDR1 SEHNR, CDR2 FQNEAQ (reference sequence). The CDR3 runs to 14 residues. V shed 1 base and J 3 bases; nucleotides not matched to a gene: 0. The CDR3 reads CASSLGLAEETQYF. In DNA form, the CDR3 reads TGTGCCAGCAGCTTAGGACTAGCGGAAGAGACCCAGTACTTC.

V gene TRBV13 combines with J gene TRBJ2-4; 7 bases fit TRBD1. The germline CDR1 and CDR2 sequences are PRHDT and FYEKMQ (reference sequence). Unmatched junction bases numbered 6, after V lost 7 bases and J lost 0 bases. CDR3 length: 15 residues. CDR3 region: CASTQRGPAKNIQYF. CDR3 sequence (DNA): TGTGCCAGCACGCAGAGGGGGCCAGCCAAAAACATTCAGTACTTC.

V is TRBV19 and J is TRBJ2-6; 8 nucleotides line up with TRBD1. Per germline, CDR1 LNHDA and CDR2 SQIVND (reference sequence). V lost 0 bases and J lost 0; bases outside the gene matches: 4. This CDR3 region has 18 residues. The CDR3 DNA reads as TGTGCCAGTAGTATAGATACAGGGGGTAGCTCTGGGGCCAACGTCCTGACTTTC. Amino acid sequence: CASSIDTGGSSGANVLTF.

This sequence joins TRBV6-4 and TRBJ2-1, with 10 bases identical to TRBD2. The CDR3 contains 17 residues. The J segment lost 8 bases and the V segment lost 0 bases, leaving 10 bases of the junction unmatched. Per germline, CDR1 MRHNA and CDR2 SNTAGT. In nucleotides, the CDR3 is TGTGCCAGCAGTGACTCGGCTAGCGGGAGCCCCTCGGATGAGCAGTTCTTC. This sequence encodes CASSDSASGSPSDEQFF.

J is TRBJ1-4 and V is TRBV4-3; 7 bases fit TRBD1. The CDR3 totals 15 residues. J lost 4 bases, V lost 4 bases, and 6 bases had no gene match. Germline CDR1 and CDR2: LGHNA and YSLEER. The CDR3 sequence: CASSLGTAVNEKLFF. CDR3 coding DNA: TGCGCCAGCAGCCTAGGGACAGCCGTTAATGAAAAACTGTTTTTT.